What follows are 21 T cell receptor beta chains derived from one specimen sequenced in a study of shared clonotypes between healthy human individuals. Method: immunoSEQ multiplex PCR; TCRdb's copy keeps in-frame clones and lacks some. Among some 2.1 million clones listed, roughly 95% were seen once. The sample consisted of naive CD4+ T cells sorted from blood. Subset reported: CD45RA+ positively selected. These TCRs come from a man aged 18 to 29 in good health.

This chain connects TRBV7-9 to TRBJ1-5; D is ambiguous. This CDR3 is 15 amino acids long. CDR1 SEHNR and CDR2 FQNEAQ come from the germline V gene (reference sequence). V dropped 1 base and J dropped 2 bases, with 9 bases sitting between them. The CDR3 spells CASSLEGFGNQPQHF. DNA of the CDR3: TGTGCCAGCAGCTTAGAAGGGTTCGGCAATCAGCCCCAGCATTTT.

V is TRBV5-1 and J is TRBJ2-5, with D maybe TRBD1 (6 bases). With 1 base removed from V and 2 bases from J, the gap between germline ends came to 12 bases. CDR1 and CDR2 from the germline V gene are SGHRS and YFSETQ. This CDR3 comprises 15 residues. In nucleotides, the CDR3 is TGCGCCAGCAGCTTGACAGGGCTTGAGCAAGAGACCCAGTACTTC. This encodes CASSLTGLEQETQYF. Based on the CDR3 plus reference TRBV5-1 and TRBJ2-5, the full variable domain is KAGVTQTPRYLIKTRGQQVTLSCSPISGHRSVSWYQQTPGQGLQFLFEYFSETQRNKGNFPGRFSGRQFSNSRSEMNVSTLELGDSALYLCASSLTGLEQETQYFGPGTRLLVL.

The chain is built from TRBV11-2 and TRBJ2-3; no clear D. CDR3 length: 14 residues. Germline loops: CDR1 SGHAT, CDR2 FQNNGV. V was pared by 4 bases and J by 3 bases, with 11 bases between. CDR3 coding DNA: TGTGCCAGCAGCTCCACTTTCGGTACAGATACGCAGTATTTT. This sequence encodes CASSSTFGTDTQYF.

The chain couples TRBV19 to TRBJ1-2; D not certain. The CDR3 length is 12 residues. V was pared by 4 bases and J by 5 bases, with 8 bases between. CDR1 is LNHDA and CDR2 is SQIVND in the germline V gene (reference sequence). The CDR3 reads CASSTRQYGYTF. DNA for the CDR3: TGTGCCAGTAGTACCCGGCAATATGGCTACACCTTC.

V usage is TRBV5-1 and J usage is TRBJ2-7; D is uncertain. The CDR3 has 15 amino acids. The germline gives CDR1 SGHRS, CDR2 YFSETQ. V gave up 6 bases and J gave up 2 bases, with 18 bases separating them. Here the CDR3 DNA reads TGCGCCAGCACCCCGGTCGCAGGCCGACCCTACGAGCAGTACTTC. Amino acids: CASTPVAGRPYEQYF.

The V call is TRBV30, the J call TRBJ1-1; no definite D call. CDR1 and CDR2 from the germline V gene are GTSNPN and SVGIG (reference sequence). This CDR3 has 11 residues. The ends were cut back, 1 base at V and 7 bases at J, with 7 bases in the middle. CDR3 coding DNA: TGTGCCTGGAGTGGCCAATATGAAGCTTTCTTT. This encodes CAWSGQYEAFF.

The rearrangement uses TRBV6-6 and TRBJ1-6; D possibly corresponds to TRBD1 (5 bases). The CDR3 totals 15 residues. Germline-derived CDR1 and CDR2 are MNHNY and SVGAGI (reference sequence). Between the trimmed V and J ends, which lost 6 bases and 10 bases, there was a span of 19 bases. This CDR3 is CASSRSQGGGSPLHF. The CDR3 DNA is TGTGCCAGCAGCCGATCTCAGGGAGGAGGATCACCCCTCCACTTT.

The rearrangement uses TRBV19 and TRBJ2-7, with D perhaps matching TRBD1 (6 bases). V was clipped by 6 bases and J by 0 bases, with 15 bases between them. Germline assignment: CDR1 LNHDA and CDR2 SQIVND (reference sequence). The CDR3 is 15 amino acids. The CDR3 protein is CASSNTGITSYEQYF. CDR3 in DNA: TGTGCCAGTAGCAACACAGGGATAACCTCCTACGAGCAGTACTTC. Full variable domain (rest looked up from reference TRBV19 and TRBJ2-7): DGGITQSPKYLFRKEGQNVTLSCEQNLNHDAMYWYRQDPGQGLRLIYYSQIVNDFQKGDIAEGYSVSREKKESFPLTVTSAQKNPTAFYLCASSNTGITSYEQYFGPGTRLTVT.

The rearrangement uses TRBV20-1 and TRBJ1-2; tentative D call: TRBD1 (6 bases). This CDR3 has 11 residues. CDR1 is DFQATT, CDR2 SNEGSKA, per germline (reference sequence). V was clipped by 5 bases and J by 7 bases, with 11 bases between them. CDR3 sequence reads: CSAGGGVGYTF. Written as DNA, the CDR3 is TGCAGTGCTGGAGGGGGGGTTGGCTACACCTTC.

V and J are TRBV6-1 and TRBJ1-1, with D possibly matching TRBD1 (5 bases). This CDR3 has 14 amino acids. The germline CDR1 and CDR2 sequences are MNHNS and SASEGT. The V end lost 1 base, the J end lost 4 bases, and 10 bases lay between the germline ends. The CDR3 DNA follows: TGTGCCAGCAGTGAAGGACGGGGACTCACTGAAGCTTTCTTT. Its protein is CASSEGRGLTEAFF.

The chain couples TRBV21-1 to TRBJ2-3. TRBV21-1 is listed as a pseudogene. This CDR3 spans 12 amino acids. CDR3 nucleotides: TGTGCCAGCAGCTTGCTTTGGGGTACGCAGTATTTT. Its protein product is CASSLLWGTQYF.

The rearrangement uses TRBV7-8 and TRBJ2-2; D is uncertain. In germline, CDR1 is SGHVS, CDR2 FQNEAQ. V was clipped by 2 bases and J by 6 bases, with 10 bases between them. The length of the CDR3 is 14 residues. CDR3 nucleotide sequence: TGTGCCAGCAGCTTAAAGGGAACCGCCGGGGAGCTGTTTTTT. It is translated as CASSLKGTAGELFF.

The genes are TRBV5-1 and TRBJ1-1; no clear D gene. The CDR3 loop spans 15 amino acids. The germline V gene encodes CDR1 SGHRS and CDR2 YFSETQ. The V end lost 0 bases, the J end lost 5 bases, and 14 bases lay between the germline ends. The CDR3 spells CASSLGAGGITEAFF. The DNA of the CDR3 is TGCGCCAGCAGCTTGGGGGCCGGAGGGATTACTGAAGCTTTCTTT.

In DNA, the CDR3 is TGTGCCAGCAGCTCAGGGGAGGTCCAATTTAATGAAAAACTGTTTTTT. This translates into CASSSGEVQFNEKLFF. The V gene is TRBV7-9, the J gene TRBJ1-4, with a tentative D call TRBD1 (6 bases). The CDR3 has 16 residues. The V gene lost 4 bases and the J gene lost 4 bases, with 16 bases spanning the gap. Germline V gene sequence: CDR1 SEHNR, CDR2 FQNEAQ (reference sequence).

This clone came up once. Other nucleotide sequences from this sample produce the same CDR3. This chain uses TRBV6-5 with TRBJ1-1; a possible D gene is TRBD1 (6 bases). V shed 0 bases and J shed 4 bases, with 12 bases lying between them. This CDR3 is built from 15 residues. Germline CDR1 and CDR2: MNHEY and SVGAGI. The CDR3 DNA follows: TGTGCCAGCAGTTACTCGAGCGGGGGGCGCACTGAAGCTTTCTTT. Translated, it gives CASSYSSGGRTEAFF.

V and J are TRBV11-2 and TRBJ2-1; 9 nucleotides line up with TRBD2. This CDR3 contains 15 residues. Looked up from germline, CDR1 is SGHAT and CDR2 is FQNNGV. Germline trimming cut 1 base from V and 7 bases from J; bases unmatched to any gene: 5. The CDR3 is CASSLVAGAWNEQFF. The CDR3 DNA sequence: TGTGCCAGCAGCTTAGTAGCGGGAGCATGGAATGAGCAGTTCTTC.

This rearrangement joins TRBV30 to TRBJ2-3; 10 nucleotides line up with TRBD1. In germline, CDR1 is GTSNPN, CDR2 SVGIG (reference sequence). V lost 4 bases to trimming and J lost 3 bases; unmatched junction nucleotides: 7. The CDR3 sequence is 15 residues long. The CDR3 DNA reads as TGTGCCTGGACCACCGGACAGGGGGTTACAGATACGCAGTATTTT. This sequence encodes CAWTTGQGVTDTQYF.

This clone appeared once. The chain carries TRBV10-3 and TRBJ2-3; 7 bases agree with TRBD1. V lost 6 bases, J lost 1 base, and 7 bases stayed unmatched. CDR1 ENHRY and CDR2 SYGVKD come from the germline V gene. CDR3 length: 15 residues. Here the CDR3 reads CAISAQGPGTDTQYF. CDR3 in DNA: TGTGCCATCAGCGCACAGGGGCCGGGCACAGATACGCAGTATTTT.

The CDR3 is CASSLGAGFGNQPQHF. Here the CDR3 DNA reads TGTGCCAGCAGCTTAGGGGCAGGGTTTGGCAATCAGCCCCAGCATTTT. The chain carries TRBV11-2 and TRBJ1-5, with D tentatively TRBD1 (5 bases). This CDR3 comprises 16 residues. V shed 1 base and J shed 2 bases, with 12 bases lying between them. The germline gives CDR1 SGHAT, CDR2 FQNNGV.

This rearrangement joins TRBV6-5 to TRBJ2-1; 11 bases are a match to TRBD2. The CDR3 has 15 residues. The ends lost 5 bases at V and 6 bases at J; junction bases unmatched: 6. Germline CDR1 MNHEY, CDR2 SVGAGI. CDR3 in amino acids: CASSMRLAGINEQFF. CDR3 DNA: TGTGCCAGCAGTATGCGACTAGCGGGGATCAATGAGCAGTTCTTC.

This clone occurred once. The gene calls are TRBV28 and TRBJ2-3; TRBD2 aligns across 7 bases. Unmatched junction bases numbered 5, after V lost 4 bases and J lost 4 bases. CDR3 length equals 14 residues. Germline CDR1 reads MDHEN; CDR2 reads SYDVKM. The CDR3 DNA reads as TGTGCCAGCAGTTGGGAGCGGGGATCAGATACGCAGTATTTT. Protein product: CASSWERGSDTQYF. Based on the CDR3 plus reference TRBV28 and TRBJ2-3, the full variable domain is DVKVTQSSRYLVKRTGEKVFLECVQDMDHENMFWYRQDPGLGLRLIYFSYDVKMKEKGDIPEGYSVSREKKERFSLILESASTNQTSMYLCASSWERGSDTQYFGPGTRLTVL.